The 15 T cell receptor beta chains in this list originate from one sample, sequenced in a study of blood T cells in healthy people across ages. Primed by a sample-barcoded 5' primer and a J-beta primer mix, a second PCR proceeded for roughly 6 to 12 cycles. From the 5' RACE reads, TCRdb called clonotypes with MiXCR, one entry per CDR3 protein. The sample comprises some 1.1 million distinct CDR3 sequences, more than 30% of which are singletons, and around 14% rests with the top ten. Specimen: blood. The receptors originated from a man aged 18 to 35 in good health.

The chain links TRBV9 to TRBJ1-2; D not certain. Trimming pared 0 bases from V and 0 bases from J, leaving 6 bases between. CDR3 length: 14 amino acids. Germline loops: CDR1 SGDLS, CDR2 YYNGEE. The CDR3 here is CASSVAYANYGYTF. As DNA, the CDR3 is TGTGCCAGCAGCGTAGCATACGCTAACTATGGCTACACCTTC.

This clonotype was observed a single time. This chain uses TRBV12-3 or TRBV12-4 with TRBJ2-2; D remains ambiguous. V was pared by 6 bases and J by 6 bases, with 14 bases between. The CDR3 has 14 residues. The CDR3 bases are TGTGCCAGCAGGGTAGGGTCGGCGGCCGGGGAGCTGTTTTTT. Its translation: CASRVGSAAGELFF.

This clonotype appeared a single time. One junction end disagrees with the germline gene, perhaps due to a read error. The chain recombines TRBV20-1 with TRBJ2-6; weak D call: TRBD1 (5 bases). The germline V gene encodes CDR1 DFQATT and CDR2 SNEGSKA (reference sequence). The CDR3 length is 14 residues. CDR3 amino acids: CSAIGNSGANVPTF. The DNA for the CDR3 is TGCAGTGCTATAGGAAACTCTGGGGCCAACGTCCCGACTTTC.

This clonotype was observed a few times. The chain links TRBV2 to TRBJ1-5, with 7 bases matching TRBD1. The V gene end was trimmed by 0 bases and the J gene end by 4 bases; junction bases not matched to a gene: 6. The CDR3 runs 16 residues. Germline lookup yields CDR1 SNHLY and CDR2 FYNNEI. The CDR3 region has the DNA TGTGCCAGCAGTGAAGCTCCCGGGACAGTGAATCAGCCCCAGCATTTT. Amino acid sequence: CASSEAPGTVNQPQHF.

This clonotype appeared a few times. The chain combines TRBV12-3 or TRBV12-4 with TRBJ1-1; D gene unclear. Trimming left V 6 bases short and J 8 bases short, with 19 bases between. This CDR3 is 14 amino acids long. CDR3: CASSPGVASTEAFF. The CDR3 nucleotides read TGTGCCAGCAGCCCTGGGGTGGCTTCTACCGAAGCTTTCTTT.

This clonotype was seen once. The chain is built from TRBV7-9 and TRBJ2-3; D remains unclear. V lost 2 bases, J lost 4 bases, and 16 bases lay in between. The germline V gene has CDR1 SEHNR and CDR2 FQNEAQ (reference sequence). The CDR3 has 16 amino acids. In DNA form, the CDR3 reads TGTGCCAGCAGCTTAAGGGCAGATGGATATCCAGATACGCAGTATTTT. It specifies CASSLRADGYPDTQYF.

The CDR3 region is CASSDSTNEQYF. The CDR3 DNA reads as TGCGCCAGCAGCGACAGCACCAATGAGCAGTACTTC. This sequence joins TRBV5-1 and TRBJ2-5; D is perhaps TRBD1 (5 bases). This CDR3 comprises 12 residues. CDR1 and CDR2 from the germline V gene are SGHRS and YFSETQ. The V end lost 4 bases, the J end lost 11 bases, and 15 bases lay between the germline ends.

The chain joins TRBV9 to TRBJ2-2; TRBD2 agrees at 9 bases. CDR3 length: 16 residues. CDR1 is SGDLS, CDR2 YYNGEE, per germline. The trim removed 2 bases at V and 5 bases at J, leaving 7 bases unmatched. The CDR3 is CASSVASGDTTGELFF. DNA of the CDR3: TGTGCCAGCAGCGTGGCTAGCGGGGATACGACCGGGGAGCTGTTTTTT.

This clonotype was seen only a few times. V usage is TRBV9 and J usage is TRBJ2-1; TRBD1 might be the D (5 bases). The V end was cut by 0 bases, the J end by 8 bases, with 15 bases between. In germline, CDR1 is SGDLS, CDR2 YYNGEE. The length of the CDR3 is 15 residues. CDR3 region: CASSVGPGKIDEQFF. The CDR3 nucleotides read TGTGCCAGCAGCGTAGGTCCAGGGAAAATTGATGAGCAGTTCTTC.

This clonotype was observed once. This rearrangement joins TRBV4-3 to TRBJ2-7; 8 bases fit TRBD1. Germline V CDR1 and CDR2: LGHNA, YSLEER. The V and J ends lost 0 bases and 7 bases, in that order; junction bases with no gene match: 8. The CDR3 runs to 15 residues. CDR3 bases: TGCGCCAGCAGCCAAGACAGGGGGCCTTGGAATGAGCAGTACTTC. The encoded protein is CASSQDRGPWNEQYF.

The chain has TRBV20-1 and TRBJ2-3; unclear D gene. Looked up from germline, CDR1 is DFQATT and CDR2 is SNEGSKA (reference sequence). The CDR3 covers 13 residues. Trimming stripped 2 bases from V and 2 bases from J, with 8 bases between. This CDR3 reads CSARQSFTDTQYF. CDR3 in DNA: TGCAGTGCTAGACAGTCGTTCACAGATACGCAGTATTTT.

The chain carries TRBV4-3 and TRBJ2-4; D may be TRBD2 (6 bases). The J call may be wrong; the DNA end is better matched by TRBJ2-7. Germline values: CDR1 LGHNA, CDR2 YSLEER. This CDR3 region has 15 residues. CDR3 residues: CASSQARGKGYEQYF. Here the CDR3 DNA reads TGCGCCAGCAGCCAAGCTCGGGGGAAAGGCTACGAGCAGTACTTC.

Concerning this clonotype itself: Germline and junction disagree at one end, which may indicate a read error. This chain links TRBV13 with TRBJ2-1; no reliable D call. This CDR3 is built from 11 residues. From germline, CDR1 is PRHDT and CDR2 FYEKMQ (reference sequence). The CDR3 sequence: CANSLEREQFF. Written as DNA, the CDR3 is TGTGCCAACAGCTTAGAGAGGGAGCAGTTCTTC.

The J gene is TRBJ1-4, the V gene TRBV11-2; D uncertain. The CDR3 totals 19 residues. V dropped 6 bases and J dropped 5 bases, with 28 bases sitting between them. Germline V lookup: CDR1 SGHAT, CDR2 FQNNGV. In DNA, the CDR3 is TGTGCCAGCAGTCTCAATGTCGGTGTTAAGCCAAAAACAAATGAAAAACTGTTTTTT. This gives the protein CASSLNVGVKPKTNEKLFF.

The rearrangement links TRBV12-3 or TRBV12-4 to TRBJ1-2; 7 bases map to TRBD1. V shed 2 bases and J 6 bases; nucleotides not matched to a gene: 12. The CDR3 runs 16 residues. The CDR3 here is CASSLLPETGQDGYTF. The CDR3 DNA follows: TGTGCCAGCAGTTTACTGCCGGAAACAGGACAGGATGGCTACACCTTC.